This T cell receptor (beta chain) was captured by sequencing in a study of T cells after yellow fever vaccination. The study's findings and limits: Sorted repertoires could include abundant contaminating clonotypes from bulk cells. Peaking faster, on day 5 versus 15, the secondary response was nonetheless weaker. CD4 and CD8 compartments shared a small share of clonotypes, likely from convergent recombination.

TCRdb called the 5' RACE reads again in MiXCR, with one record for every CDR3 protein. The sample lists hundreds of thousands of distinct CDR3 sequences, about 12% seen once, with under 15% in the top ten. This clonotype was recorded only once. What it binds is not known. Trimming pared 5 bases from V and 4 bases from J, leaving 12 bases between. The CDR3 runs to 14 residues. J is TRBJ2-1 and V is TRBV12-3 or TRBV12-4; D perhaps matches TRBD2 (5 bases). This receptor was obtained from a man aged 25 to 45 who received the YFV17D yellow fever vaccine. The specimen comprised PBMCs, sampled on the day of the yellow fever booster vaccination. CDR3 DNA: TGTGCCAGCAGTGCCCGACTATTTTACAATGAGCAGTTCTTC. Encoded protein: CASSARLFYNEQFF.